This TCR beta chain was observed in a study of T cell changes during pregnancy in multiple sclerosis (dated by TCRdb to the late 2010s). Study-wide context: Changes in the T cell repertoire over the course of pregnancy were examined in this study in women with multiple sclerosis.

The V and J ends are trimmed by 0 bases and 0 bases, leaving 18 bases between them. From cysteine to phenylalanine, the CDR3 is 19 amino acids long. The read is trimmed to its CDR3 DNA, 57 bases read in frame from base 1. Notes on this clone: It has no known antigen specificity. Base qualities are missing; no much larger clone stands one base away.

The library was prepared using the immunoSEQ multiplex PCR assay. TCRdb limited this immuneACCESS table to in-frame rearrangements with V and J called. A share of clones is missing; checked studies link under half to unresolved V genes, and the rest is unexplained. The table for this sample lists approximately 89,000 clones; around 94% of them were counted only once. The ten top clones hold about 0.8% of the sample. The rearrangement joined TRBV23-1 to TRBJ2-1; possibly the D gene is TRBD2, per 5 matching bases. TRBV23-1 is recorded as an ORF, its role being uncertain. This sequence was found in a female donor with multiple sclerosis, enrolled in a pregnancy study. Sequences were derived from peripheral blood, sampled in the third trimester of pregnancy. The CDR3 protein is CASSQSVCEGDSSYNEQFF. Here is the DNA: TGCGCCAGCAGTCAATCTGTCTGTGAGGGAGATAGCTCCTACAATGAGCAGTTCTTC.